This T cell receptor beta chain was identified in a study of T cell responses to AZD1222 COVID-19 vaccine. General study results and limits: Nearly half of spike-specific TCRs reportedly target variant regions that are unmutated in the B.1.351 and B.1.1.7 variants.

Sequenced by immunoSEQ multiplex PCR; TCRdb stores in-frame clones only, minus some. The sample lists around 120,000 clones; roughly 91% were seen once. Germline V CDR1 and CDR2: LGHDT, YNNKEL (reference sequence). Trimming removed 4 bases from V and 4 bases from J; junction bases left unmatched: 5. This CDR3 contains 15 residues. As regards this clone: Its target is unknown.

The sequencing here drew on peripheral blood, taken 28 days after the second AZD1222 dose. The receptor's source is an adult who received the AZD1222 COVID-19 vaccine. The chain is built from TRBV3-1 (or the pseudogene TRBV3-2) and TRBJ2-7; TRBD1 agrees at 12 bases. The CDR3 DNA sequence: TGTGCCAGCAGCCGAAGGGACAGGGGGCAGTACGAGCAGTACTTC. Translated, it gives CASSRRDRGQYEQYF.